The rows below give T cell receptor beta chains drawn from one sample of a study of shared clonotypes between healthy human individuals. The method was immunoSEQ multiplex PCR; TCRdb's version includes in-frame clones alone and lacks a portion of them. The sample includes about 2.4 million clones, 90% to 95% seen only once; the top ten take about 0.13%. The sequenced material came from naive CD4+ T cells sorted from blood. The receptors shown here come from a man younger than 30 in good health. CDR3s include the opening cysteine and the closing phenylalanine or tryptophan. Each record gives: J gene, V gene, D gene, clone size, CDR3 DNA, CDR3 protein. The D gene is left open where the match is weak. Some rows mark clone size as missing; the rest say once, few, many or name a class of expanded clone.

j_gene: TRBJ1-1; v_gene: TRBV7-2; d_gene: -; abundance: -; CDR3nt: TGTGCCAGCAGCCCCCGTGACACTGAAGCTTTCTTT; CDR3aa: CASSPRDTEAFF
j_gene: TRBJ2-1; v_gene: TRBV29-1; d_gene: -; abundance: -; CDR3nt: TGCAGCGTTGGCCAGGGCCTATACTACAATGAGCAGTTCTTC; CDR3aa: CSVGQGLYYNEQFF
j_gene: TRBJ1-4; v_gene: TRBV18; d_gene: TRBD1; abundance: -; CDR3nt: TGTGCCAGCTCCGAGGACAGGGTGGGAGAAAAACTGTTTTTT; CDR3aa: CASSEDRVGEKLFF
j_gene: TRBJ1-2; v_gene: TRBV6-1; d_gene: -; abundance: -; CDR3nt: TGTGCCAGCAGTGAGGGTGGGGCGGATTATGGCTACACCTTC; CDR3aa: CASSEGGADYGYTF
j_gene: TRBJ1-1; v_gene: TRBV6-5; d_gene: -; abundance: -; CDR3nt: TGTGCCAGCAGTTACTCGGAGGGGACCACCGAAGCTTTCTTT; CDR3aa: CASSYSEGTTEAFF
j_gene: TRBJ2-6; v_gene: TRBV28; d_gene: -; abundance: once; CDR3nt: TGTGCCAGCAGGTATAGGGGGAGTGGGGCCAACGTCCTGACTTTC; CDR3aa: CASRYRGSGANVLTF
j_gene: TRBJ2-5; v_gene: TRBV18; d_gene: -; abundance: -; CDR3nt: TGTGCCAGCTCACCATTGGAGGGGGAGACCCAGTACTTC; CDR3aa: CASSPLEGETQYF
j_gene: TRBJ1-5; v_gene: TRBV28; d_gene: -; abundance: -; CDR3nt: TGTGCCAGCAGTTTAGGCTCTTCGATGGGGCACAATCAGCCCCAGCATTTT; CDR3aa: CASSLGSSMGHNQPQHF
j_gene: TRBJ1-5; v_gene: TRBV10-3; d_gene: -; abundance: -; CDR3nt: TGTGCCATCAGTGGGGGGGCAGGGGTTAATCAGCCCCAGCATTTT; CDR3aa: CAISGGAGVNQPQHF
j_gene: TRBJ1-1; v_gene: TRBV5-4; d_gene: TRBD1; abundance: -; CDR3nt: TGTGCCAGCAGCTTGGGGGACAGGGGTGAGGGTGAAGCTTTCTTT; CDR3aa: CASSLGDRGEGEAFF
j_gene: TRBJ1-4; v_gene: TRBV6-1; d_gene: -; abundance: -; CDR3nt: TGTGCCAGCAGTGAAGTCTATACAACTAATGAAAAACTGTTTTTT; CDR3aa: CASSEVYTTNEKLFF
j_gene: TRBJ2-7; v_gene: TRBV18; d_gene: -; abundance: -; CDR3nt: TGTGCCAGCTCACCTGGTTGGAGCTACGAGCAGTACTTC; CDR3aa: CASSPGWSYEQYF
j_gene: TRBJ1-5; v_gene: TRBV6-4; d_gene: -; abundance: -; CDR3nt: TGTGCCAGCAGTGACTCTGGGGATGGTCAGCCCCAGCATTTT; CDR3aa: CASSDSGDGQPQHF
j_gene: TRBJ2-3; v_gene: TRBV5-1; d_gene: -; abundance: -; CDR3nt: TGCGCCAGCAGCTTGGTGGGCGGGAGCACAGATACGCAGTATTTT; CDR3aa: CASSLVGGSTDTQYF
j_gene: TRBJ2-3; v_gene: TRBV10-3; d_gene: TRBD2; abundance: -; CDR3nt: TGTGCCATCAGGGGAAGCGGGGGCCGTAGCACAGATACGCAGTATTTT; CDR3aa: CAIRGSGGRSTDTQYF
j_gene: TRBJ2-7; v_gene: TRBV7-2; d_gene: TRBD1; abundance: -; CDR3nt: TGTGCCAGCAGCTTATCAGGACAGGTCTTGGAGCAGTACTTC; CDR3aa: CASSLSGQVLEQYF